This T cell receptor beta chain came from a study of blood T cells in healthy people across ages. Using a J-beta primer mix together with a sample-barcoded 5' primer, a second PCR was run for 7 to 11 cycles. TCRdb itself ran the 5' RACE reads through MiXCR, one entry per CDR3 protein. This table has around 1,900,000 distinct CDR3 sequences, approximately 40% appearing once. The CDR3 has 14 amino acids. CDR1 is DFQATT and CDR2 is SNEGSKA in the germline V gene (reference sequence). Losses at the gene ends were 3 bases for V and 5 bases for J; bases not matched to a gene: 9. This clonotype was detected a few times. The antigen remains undetermined. Each sample used at least 6.5 million PBMCs. General study results and limits: CMV infection status of these donors was not known.

The TCR was taken from a human donor in good health. The sequenced sample was blood. This chain links TRBV20-1 with TRBJ2-5, with 7 bases matching TRBD1. The CDR3 reads CSASVAQGTETQYF. CDR3 coding DNA: TGCAGTGCTAGCGTAGCACAGGGGACGGAGACCCAGTACTTC.